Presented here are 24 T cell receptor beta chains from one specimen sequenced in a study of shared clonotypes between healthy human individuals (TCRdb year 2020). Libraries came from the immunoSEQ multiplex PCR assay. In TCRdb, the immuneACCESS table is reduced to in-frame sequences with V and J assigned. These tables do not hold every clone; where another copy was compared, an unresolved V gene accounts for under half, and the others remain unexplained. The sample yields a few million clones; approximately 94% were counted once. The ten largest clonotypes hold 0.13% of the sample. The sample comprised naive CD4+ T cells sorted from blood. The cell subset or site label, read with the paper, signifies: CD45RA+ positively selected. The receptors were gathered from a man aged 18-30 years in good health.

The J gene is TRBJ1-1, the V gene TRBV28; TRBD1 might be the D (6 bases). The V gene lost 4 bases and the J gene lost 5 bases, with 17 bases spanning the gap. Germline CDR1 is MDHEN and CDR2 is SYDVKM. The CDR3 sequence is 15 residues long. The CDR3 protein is CASSSPSGGRTEAFF. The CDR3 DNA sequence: TGTGCCAGCAGTTCCCCCTCGGGGGGCAGGACTGAAGCTTTCTTT.

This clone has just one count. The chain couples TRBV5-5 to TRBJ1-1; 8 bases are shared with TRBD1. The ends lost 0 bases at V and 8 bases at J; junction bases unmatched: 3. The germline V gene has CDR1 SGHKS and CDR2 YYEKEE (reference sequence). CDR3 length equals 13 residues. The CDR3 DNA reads TGTGCCAGCAGCTTGGGGGACAGGTTGGAAGCTTTCTTT. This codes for CASSLGDRLEAFF.

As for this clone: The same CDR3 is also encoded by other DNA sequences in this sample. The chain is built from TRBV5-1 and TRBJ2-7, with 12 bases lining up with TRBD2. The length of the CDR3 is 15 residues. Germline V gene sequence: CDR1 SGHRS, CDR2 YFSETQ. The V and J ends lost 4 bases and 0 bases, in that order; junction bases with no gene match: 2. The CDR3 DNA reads TGCGCCAGCAGCCGGACTAGCGGGGCCTCCTACGAGCAGTACTTC. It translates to CASSRTSGASYEQYF.

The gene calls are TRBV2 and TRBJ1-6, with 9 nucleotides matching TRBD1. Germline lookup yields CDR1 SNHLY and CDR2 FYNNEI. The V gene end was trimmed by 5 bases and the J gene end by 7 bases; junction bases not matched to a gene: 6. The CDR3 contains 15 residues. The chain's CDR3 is CASSRDRVPNSPLHF. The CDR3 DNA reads TGTGCCAGCAGTAGGGACAGGGTCCCCAATTCACCCCTCCACTTT.

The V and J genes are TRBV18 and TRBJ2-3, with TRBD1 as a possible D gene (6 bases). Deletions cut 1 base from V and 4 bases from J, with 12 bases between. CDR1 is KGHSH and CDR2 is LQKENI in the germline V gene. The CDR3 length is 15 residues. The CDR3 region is CASSPLQGMADTQYF. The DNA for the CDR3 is TGTGCCAGCTCACCACTTCAGGGGATGGCAGATACGCAGTATTTT.

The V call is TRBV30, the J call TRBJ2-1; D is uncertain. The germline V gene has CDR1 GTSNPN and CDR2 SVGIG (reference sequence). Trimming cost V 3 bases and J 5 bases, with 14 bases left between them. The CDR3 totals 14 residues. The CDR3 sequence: CAWSPSVANNEQFF. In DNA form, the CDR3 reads TGTGCCTGGAGCCCCTCGGTAGCTAACAATGAGCAGTTCTTC.

The CDR3 here is CASSSRADSNTEAFF. The CDR3 bases are TGTGCCAGCAGCTCCCGGGCAGACTCGAACACTGAAGCTTTCTTT. The chain uses TRBV7-9 and TRBJ1-1; D remains unclear. V was clipped by 4 bases and J by 1 base, with 13 bases between them. The CDR3 contains 15 residues. Looked up from germline, CDR1 is SEHNR and CDR2 is FQNEAQ (reference sequence).

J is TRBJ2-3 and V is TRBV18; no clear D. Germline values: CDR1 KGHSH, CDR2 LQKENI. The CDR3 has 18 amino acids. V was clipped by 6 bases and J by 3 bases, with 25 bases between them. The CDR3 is CASSVTDGSSFLTDTQYF. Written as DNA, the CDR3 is TGTGCCAGCTCGGTAACGGACGGAAGCTCTTTCCTTACAGATACGCAGTATTTT. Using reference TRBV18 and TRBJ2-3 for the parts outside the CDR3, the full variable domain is NAGVMQNPRHLVRRRGQEARLRCSPMKGHSHVYWYRQLPEEGLKFMVYLQKENIIDESGMPKERFSAEFPKEGPSILRIQQVVRGDSAAYFCASSVTDGSSFLTDTQYFGPGTRLTVL.

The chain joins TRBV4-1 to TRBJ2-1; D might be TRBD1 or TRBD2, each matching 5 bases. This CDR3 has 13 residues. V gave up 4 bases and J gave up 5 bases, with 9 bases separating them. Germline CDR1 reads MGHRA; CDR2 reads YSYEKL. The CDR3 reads CASSRGYDNEQFF. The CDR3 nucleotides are TGCGCCAGCAGCCGGGGGTACGACAATGAGCAGTTCTTC.

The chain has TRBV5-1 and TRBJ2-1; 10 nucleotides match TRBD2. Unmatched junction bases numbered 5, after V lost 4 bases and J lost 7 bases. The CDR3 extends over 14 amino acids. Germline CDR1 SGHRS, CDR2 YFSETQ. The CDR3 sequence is CASSGASGRNEQFF. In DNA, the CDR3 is TGCGCCAGCAGCGGCGCTAGCGGGAGAAATGAGCAGTTCTTC.

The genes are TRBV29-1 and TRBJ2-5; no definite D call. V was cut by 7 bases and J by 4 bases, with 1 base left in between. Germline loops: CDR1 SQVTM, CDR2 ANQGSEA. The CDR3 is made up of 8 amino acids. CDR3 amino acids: CSAETQYF. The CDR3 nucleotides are TGCAGCGCAGAGACCCAGTACTTC.

The CDR3: CASSVGGQATDQGEQYF. The CDR3 nucleotides are TGTGCCAGCAGTGTTGGGGGACAGGCCACCGACCAAGGCGAGCAGTACTTC. The chain links TRBV2 to TRBJ2-7; 8 bases are shared with TRBD1. The ends lost 4 bases at V and 6 bases at J; junction bases unmatched: 17. Germline lookup yields CDR1 SNHLY and CDR2 FYNNEI. The CDR3 spans 17 residues.

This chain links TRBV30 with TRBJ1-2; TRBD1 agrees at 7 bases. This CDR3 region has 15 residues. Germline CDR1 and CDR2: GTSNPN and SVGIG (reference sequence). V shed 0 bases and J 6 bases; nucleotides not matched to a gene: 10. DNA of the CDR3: TGTGCCTGGAGTGTACCTCAGGGGGAATTGGATGGCTACACCTTC. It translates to CAWSVPQGELDGYTF. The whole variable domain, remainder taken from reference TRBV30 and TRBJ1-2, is SQTIHQWPATLVQPVGSPLSLECTVEGTSNPNLYWYRQAAGRGLQLLFYSVGIGQISSEVPQNLSASRPQDRQFILSSKKLLLSDSGFYLCAWSVPQGELDGYTFGSGTRLTVV.

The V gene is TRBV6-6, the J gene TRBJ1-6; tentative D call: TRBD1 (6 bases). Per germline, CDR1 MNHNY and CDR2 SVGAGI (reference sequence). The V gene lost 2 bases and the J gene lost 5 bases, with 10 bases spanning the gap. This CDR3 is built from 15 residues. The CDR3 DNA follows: TGTGCCAGCAGTTACCAGGACAGAGATAATTCACCCCTCCACTTT. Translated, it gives CASSYQDRDNSPLHF.

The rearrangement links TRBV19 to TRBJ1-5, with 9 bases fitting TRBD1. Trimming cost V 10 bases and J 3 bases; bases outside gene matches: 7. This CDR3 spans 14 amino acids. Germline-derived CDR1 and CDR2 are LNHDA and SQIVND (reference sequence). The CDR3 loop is CATCYRGLNQPQHF. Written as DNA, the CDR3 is TGTGCCACTTGCTACAGGGGGCTCAATCAGCCCCAGCATTTT.

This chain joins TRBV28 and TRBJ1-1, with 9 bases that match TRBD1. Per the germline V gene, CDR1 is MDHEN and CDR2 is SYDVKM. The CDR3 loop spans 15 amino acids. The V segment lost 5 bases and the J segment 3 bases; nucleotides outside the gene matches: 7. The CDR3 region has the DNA TGTGCCAGCAGTCCCGGGACAGGGCGGGACACTGAAGCTTTCTTT. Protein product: CASSPGTGRDTEAFF.

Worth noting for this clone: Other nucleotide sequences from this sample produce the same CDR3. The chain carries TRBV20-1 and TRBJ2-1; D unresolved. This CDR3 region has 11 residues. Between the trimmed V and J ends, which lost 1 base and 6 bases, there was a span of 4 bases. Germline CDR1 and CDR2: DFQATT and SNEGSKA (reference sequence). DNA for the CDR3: TGCAGTGCTAGAGGAGGCAATGAGCAGTTCTTC. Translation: CSARGGNEQFF.

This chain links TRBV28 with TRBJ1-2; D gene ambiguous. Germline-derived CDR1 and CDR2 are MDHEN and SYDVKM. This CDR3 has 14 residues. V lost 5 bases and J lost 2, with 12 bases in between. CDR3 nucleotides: TGTGCCAGCAGTCCCCCCTCGGTCAACTATGGCTACACCTTC. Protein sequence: CASSPPSVNYGYTF.

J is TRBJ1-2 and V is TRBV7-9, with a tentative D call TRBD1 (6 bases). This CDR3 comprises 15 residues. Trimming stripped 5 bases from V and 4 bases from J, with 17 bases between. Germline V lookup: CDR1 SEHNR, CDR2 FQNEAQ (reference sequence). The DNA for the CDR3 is TGTGCCAGCAGCCAGGGGACGGTAGCTCCCTATGGCTACACCTTC. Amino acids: CASSQGTVAPYGYTF.

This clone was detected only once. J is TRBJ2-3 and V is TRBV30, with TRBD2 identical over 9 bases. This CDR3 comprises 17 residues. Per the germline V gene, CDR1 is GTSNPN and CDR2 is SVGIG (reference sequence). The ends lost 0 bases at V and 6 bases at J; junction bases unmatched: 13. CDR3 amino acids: CAWSVEGPGLASDTQYF. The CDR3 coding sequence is TGTGCCTGGAGTGTAGAGGGTCCGGGACTAGCTTCCGATACGCAGTATTTT.

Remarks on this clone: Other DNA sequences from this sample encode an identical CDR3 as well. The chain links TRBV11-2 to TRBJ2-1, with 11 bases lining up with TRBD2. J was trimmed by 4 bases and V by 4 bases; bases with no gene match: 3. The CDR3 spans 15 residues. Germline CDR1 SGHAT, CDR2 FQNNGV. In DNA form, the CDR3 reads TGTGCCAGCAGCTCGCTAGCGGGGGGATACAATGAGCAGTTCTTC. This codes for CASSSLAGGYNEQFF.

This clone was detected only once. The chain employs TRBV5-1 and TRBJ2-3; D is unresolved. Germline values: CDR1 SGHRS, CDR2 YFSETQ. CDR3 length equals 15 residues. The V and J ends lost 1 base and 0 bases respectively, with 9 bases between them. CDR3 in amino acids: CASSLPTSSTDTQYF. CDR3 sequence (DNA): TGCGCCAGCAGCTTGCCGACTTCTAGCACAGATACGCAGTATTTT.

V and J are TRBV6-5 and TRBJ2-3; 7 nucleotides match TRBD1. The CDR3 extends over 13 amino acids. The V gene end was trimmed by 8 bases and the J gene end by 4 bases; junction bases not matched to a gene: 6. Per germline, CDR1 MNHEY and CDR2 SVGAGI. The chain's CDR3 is CASHRDRADTQYF. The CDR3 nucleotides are TGTGCCAGCCACCGTGACAGGGCAGATACGCAGTATTTT.

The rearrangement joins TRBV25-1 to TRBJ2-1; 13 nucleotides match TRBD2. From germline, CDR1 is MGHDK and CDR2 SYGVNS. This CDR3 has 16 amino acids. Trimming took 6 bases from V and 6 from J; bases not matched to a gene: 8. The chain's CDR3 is CASREPGLAGRNEQFF. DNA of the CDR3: TGTGCCAGCAGGGAACCGGGACTAGCGGGACGCAATGAGCAGTTCTTC.